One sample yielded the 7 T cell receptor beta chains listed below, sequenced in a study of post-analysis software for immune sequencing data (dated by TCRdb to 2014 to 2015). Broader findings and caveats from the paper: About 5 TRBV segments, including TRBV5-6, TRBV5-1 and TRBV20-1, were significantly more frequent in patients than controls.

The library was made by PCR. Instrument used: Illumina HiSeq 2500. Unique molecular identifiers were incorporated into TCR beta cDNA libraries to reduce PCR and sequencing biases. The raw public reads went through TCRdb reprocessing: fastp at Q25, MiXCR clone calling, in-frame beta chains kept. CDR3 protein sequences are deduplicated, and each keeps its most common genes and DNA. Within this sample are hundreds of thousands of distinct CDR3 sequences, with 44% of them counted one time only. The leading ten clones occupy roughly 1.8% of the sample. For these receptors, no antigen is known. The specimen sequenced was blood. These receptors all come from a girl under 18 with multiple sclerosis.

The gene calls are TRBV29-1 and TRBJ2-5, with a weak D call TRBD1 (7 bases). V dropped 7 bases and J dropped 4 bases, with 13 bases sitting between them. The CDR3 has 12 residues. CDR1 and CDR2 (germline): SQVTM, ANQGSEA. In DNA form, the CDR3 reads TGCAGCGGTGATCAGGGGGGAGAGACCCAGTACTTC. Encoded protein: CSGDQGGETQYF.

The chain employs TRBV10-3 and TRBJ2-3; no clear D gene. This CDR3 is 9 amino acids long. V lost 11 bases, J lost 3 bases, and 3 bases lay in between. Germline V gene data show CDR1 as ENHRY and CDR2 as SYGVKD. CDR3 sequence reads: CAATDTQYF. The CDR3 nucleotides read TGTGCCGCAACAGATACGCAGTATTTT.

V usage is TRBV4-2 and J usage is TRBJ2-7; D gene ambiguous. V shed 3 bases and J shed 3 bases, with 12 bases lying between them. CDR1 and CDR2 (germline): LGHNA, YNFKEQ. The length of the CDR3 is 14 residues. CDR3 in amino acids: CASSQAPTDYEQYF. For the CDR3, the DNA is TGTGCCAGCAGCCAGGCCCCCACGGACTACGAGCAGTACTTC.

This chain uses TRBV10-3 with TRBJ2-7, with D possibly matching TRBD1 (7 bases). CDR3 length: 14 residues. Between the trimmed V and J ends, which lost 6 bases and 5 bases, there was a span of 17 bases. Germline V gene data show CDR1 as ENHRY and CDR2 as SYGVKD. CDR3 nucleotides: TGTGCCATCAGCCGTTCGGAGGGGGCCCACGAGCAGTACTTC. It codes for CAISRSEGAHEQYF.

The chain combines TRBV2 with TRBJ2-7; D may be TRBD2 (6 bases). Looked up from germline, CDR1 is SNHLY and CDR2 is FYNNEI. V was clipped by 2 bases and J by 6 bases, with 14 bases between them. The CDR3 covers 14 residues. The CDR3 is CASSESSGGSEQYF. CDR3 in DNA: TGTGCCAGCAGTGAATCATCCGGGGGATCCGAGCAGTACTTC.

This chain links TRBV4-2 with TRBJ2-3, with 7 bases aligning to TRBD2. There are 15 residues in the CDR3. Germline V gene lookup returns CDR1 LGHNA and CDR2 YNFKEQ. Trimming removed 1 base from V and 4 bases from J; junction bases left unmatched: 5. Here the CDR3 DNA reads TGTGCCAGCAGCCAAGTCGCGGGGGACCCAGATACGCAGTATTTT. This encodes CASSQVAGDPDTQYF.

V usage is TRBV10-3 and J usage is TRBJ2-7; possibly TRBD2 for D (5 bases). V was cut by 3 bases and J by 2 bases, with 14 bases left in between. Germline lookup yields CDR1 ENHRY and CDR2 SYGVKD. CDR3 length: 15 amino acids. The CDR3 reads CAISEVRAGPYEQYF. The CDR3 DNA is TGTGCCATCAGTGAAGTGCGGGCTGGTCCCTACGAGCAGTACTTC.